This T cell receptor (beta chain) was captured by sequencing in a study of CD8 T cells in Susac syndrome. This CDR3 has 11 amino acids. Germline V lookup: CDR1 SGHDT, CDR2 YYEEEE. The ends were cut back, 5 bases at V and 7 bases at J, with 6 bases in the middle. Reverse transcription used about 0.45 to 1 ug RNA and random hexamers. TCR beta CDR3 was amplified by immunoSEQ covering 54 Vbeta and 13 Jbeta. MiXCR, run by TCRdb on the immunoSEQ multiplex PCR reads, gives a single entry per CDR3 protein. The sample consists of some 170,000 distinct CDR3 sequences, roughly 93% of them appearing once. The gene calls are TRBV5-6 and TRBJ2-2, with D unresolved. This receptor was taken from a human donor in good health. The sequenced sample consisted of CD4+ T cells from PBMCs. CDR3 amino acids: CASRSIGELFF. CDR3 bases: TGTGCCAGCAGGTCGATCGGGGAGCTGTTTTTT.